This entry lists 23 T cell receptor beta chains sequenced from one sample in a study of blood T cell repertoires in COVID-19. The repertoire was sequenced with immunoSEQ multiplex PCR; TCRdb's copy has only in-frame clones and lacks some. The table lists over 150,000 clones, approximately 87% of them singletons. The sample comprised peripheral blood. The origin of the receptors is a man aged 65 to 79 with active or convalescent COVID-19.

A single count supports this clone. The chain uses TRBV27 and TRBJ2-7; TRBD2 aligns across 10 bases. The germline V gene encodes CDR1 MNHEY and CDR2 SMNVEV (reference sequence). Trimming cost V 8 bases and J 2 bases; bases outside gene matches: 9. This CDR3 has 15 residues. The CDR3 spells CASRQTSGWAYEQYF. CDR3 bases: TGTGCCAGCCGTCAGACTAGCGGGTGGGCCTACGAGCAGTACTTC.

V gene TRBV18 combines with J gene TRBJ1-2, with 9 bases that match TRBD1. The CDR3 spans 14 residues. Losses at the gene ends were 3 bases for V and 3 bases for J; bases not matched to a gene: 2. The germline V gene encodes CDR1 KGHSH and CDR2 LQKENI. The CDR3 sequence is CASSPGQGYYGYTF. As DNA, the CDR3 is TGTGCCAGCTCACCCGGACAGGGGTACTATGGCTACACCTTC.

About this clone: This sequence may be a read error, since a much larger clone differs from it by one base. The J gene is TRBJ1-1, the V gene TRBV11-1; D remains unclear. CDR3 length: 13 residues. V shed 1 base and J shed 2 bases, with 5 bases lying between them. CDR1 is SGHAT and CDR2 is FQDESV in the germline V gene (reference sequence). The CDR3 protein is CASSLGHNTEAFF. The CDR3 bases are TGTGCCAGCAGCTTAGGACACAACACTGAAGCTTTCTTT.

This clone was seen only a few times. The final CDR3 position lacks the conserved phenylalanine or tryptophan, pointing to a likely read error. It is unclear where the CDR3 begins or ends on the DNA, so no DNA is shown, and the CDR3 is as TCRdb lists it. The CDR3 protein is CSVEDGTGSGI. The chain has TRBV29-1 and TRBJ1-2. The CDR3 is 11 amino acids in total, end residues counted. The germline CDR1 and CDR2 sequences are SQVTM and ANQGSEA.

This chain connects TRBV18 to TRBJ2-3; D might be TRBD1 (5 bases). The V gene lost 2 bases and the J gene lost 2 bases, with 8 bases spanning the gap. The V gene's germline CDR1 is KGHSH and CDR2 LQKENI. The CDR3 runs to 14 residues. CDR3 in amino acids: CASSPDSYTDTQYF. Written as DNA, the CDR3 is TGTGCCAGCTCACCAGACAGTTACACAGATACGCAGTATTTT.

As regards this clone: The junction and the germline gene differ at one end; a read error may be behind it. This rearrangement joins TRBV9 to TRBJ1-6; 10 nucleotides line up with TRBD1. The CDR3 runs 15 residues. CDR1 is SGDLS and CDR2 is YYNGEE in the germline V gene. As DNA, the CDR3 is TGTGCCAGCCGCGTGGAGGGACAGGGGAATTCACCCCTCCACTTT. Its protein is CASRVEGQGNSPLHF.

The chain joins TRBV28 to TRBJ1-4; no clear D gene. Trimming left V 5 bases short and J 8 bases short, with 12 bases between. Germline V gene lookup returns CDR1 MDHEN and CDR2 SYDVKM. The CDR3 extends over 13 amino acids. In DNA form, the CDR3 reads TGTGCCAGCAGTCCCACGCTTGGCGAAAAACTGTTTTTT. Its translation: CASSPTLGEKLFF.

The genes are TRBV19 and TRBJ2-7; the match to TRBD2 covers 8 bases. The V gene end was trimmed by 7 bases and the J gene end by 5 bases; junction bases not matched to a gene: 10. The CDR3 extends over 14 amino acids. Germline V CDR1 and CDR2: LNHDA, SQIVND (reference sequence). The chain's CDR3 is CASNSGTRGHEQYF. Here the CDR3 DNA reads TGTGCCAGTAATTCCGGGACTAGAGGACACGAGCAGTACTTC.

The chain links TRBV25-1 to TRBJ2-1; 10 bases align to TRBD2. V lost 1 base and J lost 8; bases outside the gene matches: 5. This CDR3 region has 15 residues. The germline V gene has CDR1 MGHDK and CDR2 SYGVNS. CDR3 sequence (DNA): TGTGCCAGCAGTGAATGGGGACTAGCGTCGGATGAGCAGTTCTTC. Translation: CASSEWGLASDEQFF.

The chain recombines TRBV6-2 or TRBV6-3 with TRBJ2-1; tentatively, D is TRBD2 (5 bases). This CDR3 is 17 amino acids long. CDR1 MNHEY and CDR2 SVGEGT come from the germline V gene. V lost 6 bases, J lost 0 bases, and 18 bases lay in between. The CDR3: CASSLSGGFSSYNEQFF. Here the CDR3 DNA reads TGTGCCAGCAGCTTATCCGGCGGGTTTAGCTCCTACAATGAGCAGTTCTTC.

This rearrangement joins TRBV7-8 to TRBJ1-4; no clear D gene. The CDR3 has 14 residues. V was pared by 5 bases and J by 8 bases, with 15 bases between. Germline CDR1 and CDR2: SGHVS and FQNEAQ. This CDR3 reads CASSQDSRREKLFF. The DNA for the CDR3 is TGTGCCAGCAGCCAGGACTCACGTAGGGAAAAACTGTTTTTT.

The genes are TRBV5-4 and TRBJ2-5; 7 bases are a match to TRBD1. The V gene's germline CDR1 is SGHNT and CDR2 YYREEE (reference sequence). V was clipped by 4 bases and J by 4 bases; unmatched bases: 10. CDR3 length: 15 amino acids. In DNA, the CDR3 is TGTGCCAGCAGCACCTCGACAGGGAACCGAGAGACCCAGTACTTC. Its protein product is CASSTSTGNRETQYF. Full variable domain (rest looked up from reference TRBV5-4 and TRBJ2-5): ETGVTQSPTHLIKTRGQQVTLRCSSQSGHNTVSWYQQALGQGPQFIFQYYREEENGRGNFPPRFSGLQFPNYSSELNVNALELDDSALYLCASSTSTGNRETQYFGPGTRLLVL.

This clone came up a few times. The chain combines TRBV7-9 with TRBJ1-5, with D unclear. CDR3 length equals 14 residues. Trimming took off 1 base at V and 10 bases at J, with 14 bases between the two ends. Germline V CDR1 and CDR2: SEHNR, FQNEAQ (reference sequence). The CDR3 DNA follows: TGTGCCAGCAGCTTAGGACGGGGTAGGGATCCCCAGCATTTT. Its translation: CASSLGRGRDPQHF.

The J gene is TRBJ1-5, the V gene TRBV19; the D gene is possibly TRBD1 (6 bases). CDR1 LNHDA and CDR2 SQIVND come from the germline V gene (reference sequence). V lost 7 bases and J 2 bases, leaving 12 bases between the germline ends. The CDR3 spans 14 residues. The CDR3 sequence: CASTLRGGNQPQHF. Written as DNA, the CDR3 is TGTGCCAGTACCCTCAGGGGTGGCAATCAGCCCCAGCATTTT.

The V call is TRBV18, the J call TRBJ1-5; possibly TRBD1 for D (6 bases). V gave up 6 bases and J gave up 4 bases, with 16 bases separating them. CDR1 and CDR2 (germline): KGHSH, LQKENI. This CDR3 spans 15 amino acids. CDR3 amino acids: CASSPRQDSNQPQHF. CDR3 sequence (DNA): TGTGCCAGCTCGCCTCGACAGGACTCTAATCAGCCCCAGCATTTT.

V gene TRBV4-3 combines with J gene TRBJ2-7; 9 positions agree with TRBD1. CDR3 length: 15 amino acids. In germline, CDR1 is LGHNA, CDR2 YSLEER. Unmatched junction bases numbered 6, after V lost 4 bases and J lost 2 bases. The CDR3: CASSPSRQGAYEQYF. In DNA form, the CDR3 reads TGCGCCAGCAGCCCCTCTCGACAGGGGGCCTACGAGCAGTACTTC.

The chain carries TRBV5-1 and TRBJ1-2; possibly TRBD1 for D (6 bases). V lost 6 bases, J lost 2 bases, and 11 bases lay in between. Germline V lookup: CDR1 SGHRS, CDR2 YFSETQ. This CDR3 is built from 13 residues. CDR3 in amino acids: CASTRGQNYGYTF. CDR3 sequence (DNA): TGCGCCAGCACCCGTGGACAGAACTATGGCTACACCTTC.

The V call is TRBV19, the J call TRBJ2-5, with 8 nucleotides matching TRBD2. CDR3 size: 14 residues. J was trimmed by 2 bases and V by 6 bases; bases with no gene match: 5. Germline V gene sequence: CDR1 LNHDA, CDR2 SQIVND (reference sequence). In nucleotides, the CDR3 is TGTGCCAGTAGCGGGGGGGCAGGGCAAGAGACCCAGTACTTC. This sequence encodes CASSGGAGQETQYF.

This chain connects TRBV15 to TRBJ1-4; 7 bases line up with TRBD1. Per the germline V gene, CDR1 is LNHNV and CDR2 is YYDKDF (reference sequence). This CDR3 comprises 14 residues. Germline trimming cut 7 bases from V and 3 bases from J; bases unmatched to any gene: 5. DNA for the CDR3: TGTGCCACCAAGGGGGCGCGGGCTAATGAAAAACTGTTTTTT. Protein sequence: CATKGARANEKLFF.

The chain's CDR3 is CASSQTSGARLSTDTQYF. In DNA form, the CDR3 reads TGTGCCAGCTCCCAGACTAGCGGGGCCCGCCTAAGCACAGATACGCAGTATTTT. The chain joins TRBV18 to TRBJ2-3; 11 nucleotides match TRBD2. The CDR3 is made up of 18 amino acids. Germline assignment: CDR1 KGHSH and CDR2 LQKENI. The ends lost 6 bases at V and 0 bases at J; junction bases unmatched: 11.

The count of this clone is one. The rearrangement uses TRBV5-1 and TRBJ1-2; 8 bases match TRBD1. Germline assignment: CDR1 SGHRS and CDR2 YFSETQ. This CDR3 comprises 14 residues. Unmatched junction bases numbered 5, after V lost 1 base and J lost 6 bases. CDR3 residues: CASSLFAGGDGYTF. For the CDR3, the DNA is TGCGCCAGCAGCTTGTTTGCAGGGGGCGATGGCTACACCTTC.

The rearrangement joins TRBV30 to TRBJ1-1, with D possibly matching TRBD1 (6 bases). Trimming left V 1 base short and J 1 base short, with 7 bases between. CDR3 length: 13 amino acids. Germline CDR1 and CDR2: GTSNPN and SVGIG (reference sequence). For the CDR3, the DNA is TGTGCCTGGAGTGCGACAGGGAACACTGAAGCTTTCTTT. Translation gives CAWSATGNTEAFF. Full variable domain (outside the CDR3, taken from reference TRBV30 and TRBJ1-1): SQTIHQWPATLVQPVGSPLSLECTVEGTSNPNLYWYRQAAGRGLQLLFYSVGIGQISSEVPQNLSASRPQDRQFILSSKKLLLSDSGFYLCAWSATGNTEAFFGQGTRLTVV.

The chain is built from TRBV10-3 and TRBJ2-3; a weak D match, TRBD2 (7 bases). The CDR3 is 17 amino acids. Per the germline V gene, CDR1 is ENHRY and CDR2 is SYGVKD. Trimming stripped 2 bases from V and 5 bases from J, with 20 bases between. The CDR3 nucleotides are TGTGCCATCAGTGAGAGGGGGAGCGGGACAAGACTAGATACGCAGTATTTT. This sequence encodes CAISERGSGTRLDTQYF.